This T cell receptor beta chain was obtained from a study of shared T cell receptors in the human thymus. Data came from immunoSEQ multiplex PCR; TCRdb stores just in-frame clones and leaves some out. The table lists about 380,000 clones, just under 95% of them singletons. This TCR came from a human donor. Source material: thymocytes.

Here the CDR3 reads CASTGGGTGPRETQYF. As DNA, the CDR3 is TGTGCCAGCACCGGGGGGGGGACAGGTCCTAGAGAGACCCAGTACTTC. The chain combines TRBV25-1 with TRBJ2-5; D assignment may be TRBD1 or TRBD2 (8 bases each). The CDR3 runs 16 residues. With 7 bases removed from V and 4 bases from J, the gap between germline ends came to 22 bases. Germline-derived CDR1 and CDR2 are MGHDK and SYGVNS. Complete variable domain (other parts from reference TRBV25-1 and TRBJ2-5): EADIYQTPRYLVIGTGKKITLECSQTMGHDKMYWYQQDPGMELHLIHYSYGVNSTEKGDLSSESTVSRIRTEHFPLTLESARPSHTSQYLCASTGGGTGPRETQYFGPGTRLLVL.